These 29 T cell receptor beta chains were all obtained from the same sample, sequenced in a study of blood T cells in healthy people across ages. A J-beta primer mix and a sample-barcoded 5' primer were used in a second PCR of roughly 7 to 12 cycles. Each CDR3 protein gets one entry after TCRdb re-called the 5' RACE reads with MiXCR. Among about 1.7 million distinct CDR3 sequences listed, about 28% were seen once. Sequencing input: blood. The receptors were sampled from a young woman in good health.

With regard to this clonotype: A junction boundary mismatches the germline segment, possibly from a read error. The chain carries TRBV6-5 and TRBJ1-4; D ambiguous. Germline values: CDR1 MNHEY, CDR2 SVGAGI. The length of the CDR3 is 15 residues. The CDR3 here is CASSYRPRRDEELFF. In DNA, the CDR3 is TGTGCCAGCAGTTATCGACCCCGAAGGGATGAAGAACTGTTTTTT.

The chain combines TRBV5-1 with TRBJ1-6; unclear D gene. Deletions cut 4 bases from V and 10 bases from J, with 12 bases between. Germline CDR1 is SGHRS and CDR2 is YFSETQ. This CDR3 has 13 residues. As DNA, the CDR3 is TGCGCCAGCAGCGCGGTTGACGAGTCACCCCTCCACTTT. This sequence encodes CASSAVDESPLHF.

This CDR3 reads CASSPFSDTQYF. Written as DNA, the CDR3 is TGTGCCAGTAGCCCTTTCTCAGATACGCAGTATTTT. The chain joins TRBV7-2 to TRBJ2-3; D unresolved. CDR3 length: 12 residues. CDR1 and CDR2 from the germline V gene are SGHTA and FQGNSA. V was pared by 9 bases and J by 4 bases, with 11 bases between.

The chain has TRBV7-3 and TRBJ2-3; a possible D gene is TRBD1 (5 bases). The CDR3 extends over 13 amino acids. Germline V CDR1 and CDR2: SGHTA, FQGTGA. Trimming cost V 5 bases and J 7 bases, with 13 bases left between them. The CDR3 DNA reads TGTGCCAGCAGCCTTCAGGGATTAAATACGCAGTATTTT. Translation gives CASSLQGLNTQYF.

The V gene is TRBV20-1, the J gene TRBJ1-4, with 10 bases that match TRBD1. Germline CDR1 and CDR2: DFQATT and SNEGSKA (reference sequence). After removal of 6 bases from V and 5 bases from J, the junction contained 6 bases not matched to a gene. The CDR3 runs 14 residues. CDR3 sequence: CSAFGGQGNEKLFF. The CDR3 DNA is TGCAGTGCGTTTGGGGGACAGGGGAATGAAAAACTGTTTTTT.

This clonotype was recorded many times. A read error is possible here, since a much larger clone lies one base away. This sequence joins TRBV6-6 and TRBJ2-7; TRBD1 is a possible D gene (6 bases). CDR1 is MNHNY and CDR2 is SVGAGI in the germline V gene (reference sequence). CDR3 length equals 15 residues. V was cut by 5 bases and J by 5 bases, with 19 bases left in between. The CDR3 protein is CASSLGTTECDEQYF. The CDR3 DNA reads as TGTGCCAGCAGTCTCGGGACAACTGAGTGCGACGAGCAGTACTTC.

This clonotype was counted a few times. The chain combines TRBV6-6 with TRBJ1-4; 9 nucleotides align to TRBD1. J gave up 8 bases and V 10 bases, and 8 bases lay outside the gene matches. Germline V gene sequence: CDR1 MNHNY, CDR2 SVGAGI (reference sequence). The CDR3 covers 13 residues. CDR3 loop: CANSFGTGEKLFF. CDR3 nucleotide sequence: TGTGCCAACAGCTTCGGGACAGGGGAAAAACTGTTTTTT.

In its sample, this clonotype was seen a few times. This chain connects TRBV15 to TRBJ1-5, with 7 bases lining up with TRBD1. The V and J ends lost 4 bases and 2 bases, in that order; junction bases with no gene match: 11. CDR1 is LNHNV and CDR2 is YYDKDF in the germline V gene (reference sequence). This CDR3 is 17 amino acids long. CDR3 region: CATSKGGGGIGNQPQHF. The CDR3 DNA is TGTGCCACCAGCAAAGGGGGAGGGGGCATCGGCAATCAGCCCCAGCATTTT.

The V and J genes are TRBV19 and TRBJ1-1; D gene uncertain. Trimming left V 7 bases short and J 3 bases short, with 15 bases between. The CDR3 covers 14 residues. CDR1 and CDR2 (germline): LNHDA, SQIVND (reference sequence). Written as DNA, the CDR3 is TGTGCCAGTAATCCTTGGGGTTCGGACACTGAAGCTTTCTTT. The encoded protein is CASNPWGSDTEAFF. Combining the CDR3 with reference TRBV19 and TRBJ1-1 gives the whole variable domain DGGITQSPKYLFRKEGQNVTLSCEQNLNHDAMYWYRQDPGQGLRLIYYSQIVNDFQKGDIAEGYSVSREKKESFPLTVTSAQKNPTAFYLCASNPWGSDTEAFFGQGTRLTVV.

This clonotype was counted many times. The chain is built from TRBV6-5 and TRBJ1-4, with D tentatively TRBD1 (6 bases). V gave up 2 bases and J gave up 1 base, with 11 bases separating them. The germline V gene encodes CDR1 MNHEY and CDR2 SVGAGI. CDR3 length: 16 residues. The CDR3, as DNA: TGTGCCAGCAGTTACGCGAGAGGGGGAACTAATGAAAAACTGTTTTTT. As protein: CASSYARGGTNEKLFF.

There are a few counts of this clonotype. The chain combines TRBV7-6 with TRBJ2-7; 7 bases agree with TRBD1. This CDR3 is built from 15 residues. The germline CDR1 and CDR2 sequences are SGHVS and FNYEAQ. V lost 6 bases, J lost 4 bases, and 12 bases stayed unmatched. The DNA of the CDR3 is TGTGCCAGCAGTCAGGGGTCAGGGGGATGGTACGAGCAGTACTTC. Protein product: CASSQGSGGWYEQYF.

A note on this clonotype: Its ends do not fully match the called genes, so a read error is possible. The chain carries TRBV6-5 and TRBJ2-1; a possible D gene is TRBD2 (6 bases). This CDR3 has 14 amino acids. Germline V gene lookup returns CDR1 MNHEY and CDR2 SVGAGI. The CDR3 DNA is TGCGCCAGCAGGATAACGGGAGAGCCTTATGAGCAGTTCTTC. Translating it yields CASRITGEPYEQFF.

This clonotype was seen a few times. The chain is built from TRBV12-3 or TRBV12-4 and TRBJ1-3; D unresolved. The V gene lost 2 bases and the J gene lost 5 bases, with 10 bases spanning the gap. The CDR3 loop spans 14 amino acids. The CDR3 bases are TGTGCCAGCAGTTTATTGGGCTACAGAAACACCATATATTTT. Residues: CASSLLGYRNTIYF.

This clonotype came up a few times. The V call is TRBV9, the J call TRBJ1-2; no clear D gene. The CDR3 contains 17 residues. The germline V and J ends were trimmed by 0 bases and 5 bases, with 20 bases remaining between them. CDR1 and CDR2 (germline): SGDLS, YYNGEE. CDR3 nucleotides: TGTGCCAGCAGCGTAGATGACGGCGCACGGCCGCTATATGGCTACACCTTC. Protein sequence: CASSVDDGARPLYGYTF.

J is TRBJ2-1 and V is TRBV6-5; 7 bases align to TRBD1. CDR1 is MNHEY, CDR2 SVGAGI, per germline. This CDR3 spans 15 amino acids. The V gene end was trimmed by 2 bases and the J gene end by 13 bases; junction bases not matched to a gene: 14. This CDR3 reads CASSYGGPDRSEQFF. CDR3 bases: TGTGCCAGCAGTTACGGGGGCCCGGACAGGAGTGAACAGTTCTTC.

Concerning this clonotype: A junction boundary mismatches the germline segment, possibly from a read error. This rearrangement joins TRBV11-2 to TRBJ1-2; the D is unclear. This CDR3 has 17 residues. Germline V gene lookup returns CDR1 SGHAT and CDR2 FQNNGV. The CDR3 sequence: CASSLGPLRTNFYGYTF. CDR3 bases: TGTGCCAGTAGCTTAGGCCCATTGAGGACTAATTTCTATGGCTACACCTTC.

This clonotype came up a few times. The chain joins TRBV5-6 to TRBJ2-5, with TRBD2 identical over 11 bases. This CDR3 spans 16 amino acids. CDR1 and CDR2 (germline): SGHDT, YYEEEE. The V segment lost 4 bases and the J segment 0 bases; nucleotides outside the gene matches: 5. The CDR3 nucleotides read TGTGCCAGCAGCCTGACTAGCGGGGATAACCAAGAGACCCAGTACTTC. Translating it yields CASSLTSGDNQETQYF.

The gene calls are TRBV24-1 and TRBJ2-5; D not certain. The CDR3 is 13 amino acids. V was clipped by 7 bases and J by 4 bases, with 12 bases between them. Per germline, CDR1 KGHDR and CDR2 SFDVKD. The CDR3: CATRRTLGETQYF. DNA of the CDR3: TGTGCCACCAGAAGGACCCTGGGAGAGACCCAGTACTTC.

The rearrangement joins TRBV12-3 or TRBV12-4 to TRBJ2-4; 9 nucleotides agree with TRBD1. The J call may be wrong; the DNA end is better matched by TRBJ2-5. The length of the CDR3 is 15 residues. The CDR3 region has the DNA TGTGCCAGCAGTTCAAGGGGACAGGGTAGGGAGACCCAGTACTTC. As protein: CASSSRGQGRETQYF.

The chain joins TRBV5-1 to TRBJ2-3; a weak D match, TRBD2 (6 bases). The CDR3 length is 18 residues. Germline CDR1 reads SGHRS; CDR2 reads YFSETQ. V lost 4 bases, J lost 3 bases, and 24 bases lay in between. The CDR3 here is CASSPEGTYLVATDTQYF. The CDR3 DNA reads as TGCGCCAGCAGCCCGGAGGGGACTTATCTCGTTGCAACAGATACGCAGTATTTT.

The chain is built from TRBV6-2 or TRBV6-3 and TRBJ2-2; unclear D gene. With 7 bases removed from V and 4 bases from J, the gap between germline ends came to 10 bases. Germline V gives CDR1 MNHEY, CDR2 SVGEGT. This CDR3 has 13 residues. CDR3: CASTFDSTGELFF. The CDR3, as DNA: TGTGCCAGCACCTTCGACTCCACCGGGGAGCTGTTTTTT.

This clonotype has a count of ten or more. V is TRBV20-1 and J is TRBJ2-7, with 9 bases identical to TRBD2. Losses at the gene ends were 1 base for V and 1 base for J; bases not matched to a gene: 5. From germline, CDR1 is DFQATT and CDR2 SNEGSKA (reference sequence). The CDR3 length is 15 residues. The CDR3 spells CSARALAGPSYEQYF. The DNA for the CDR3 is TGCAGTGCTAGAGCCCTAGCGGGGCCTTCCTACGAGCAGTACTTC.

This clonotype was observed a single time. The junction and the germline gene differ at one end; a read error may be behind it. The rearrangement links TRBV7-2 to TRBJ2-3; D is unclear. Germline loops: CDR1 SGHTA, CDR2 FQGNSA. The CDR3 has 14 residues. The CDR3 coding sequence is TGTGCCAGCGGCTCCCCACCCTACACAGATATGCAGTATTTT. This translates into CASGSPPYTDMQYF.

The chain combines TRBV6-6 with TRBJ2-7; TRBD1 matches at 9 bases. Germline assignment: CDR1 MNHNY and CDR2 SVGAGI (reference sequence). The CDR3 runs to 17 residues. The V segment lost 2 bases and the J segment 2 bases; nucleotides outside the gene matches: 10. The CDR3 DNA is TGTGCCAGCAGTTACCCTAGATCACAGGGGGCACCCTACGAGCAGTACTTC. It yields the protein CASSYPRSQGAPYEQYF.

This clonotype was observed a few times. CDR3 DNA sequence: TGCGCCAGCAGCTTTGGGACTGGGCAGGCCTACGAGCAGTACTTC. Its protein product is CASSFGTGQAYEQYF. The rearrangement links TRBV5-1 to TRBJ2-7; weak D call: TRBD2 (6 bases). The V end lost 2 bases, the J end lost 2 bases, and 14 bases lay between the germline ends. Germline CDR1 and CDR2: SGHRS and YFSETQ. This CDR3 comprises 15 residues.

The V and J genes are TRBV2 and TRBJ2-4; possibly TRBD2 for D (5 bases). The V gene's germline CDR1 is SNHLY and CDR2 FYNNEI. The V gene lost 6 bases and the J gene lost 0 bases, with 12 bases spanning the gap. The CDR3 loop spans 15 amino acids. The CDR3 DNA reads as TGTGCCAGCAGAGAAAGCGGCTTAGCCAAAAACATTCAGTACTTC. This codes for CASRESGLAKNIQYF.

This clonotype was seen a few times. The chain is built from TRBV12-3 or TRBV12-4 and TRBJ2-1; possible D gene TRBD2, 6 bases. This CDR3 is built from 14 residues. V lost 8 bases to trimming and J lost 5 bases, with 16 bases between them. This CDR3 reads CASGVLAGNNEQFF. CDR3 DNA sequence: TGTGCCAGCGGGGTACTTGCGGGGAACAATGAGCAGTTCTTC.

The chain carries TRBV6-5 and TRBJ2-6, with 7 bases lining up with TRBD1. This CDR3 contains 16 residues. Germline CDR1 is MNHEY and CDR2 is SVGAGI. V shed 7 bases and J 0 bases; nucleotides not matched to a gene: 6. The CDR3 here is CASNEGAISGANVLTF. CDR3 in DNA: TGTGCCAGCAACGAGGGGGCCATCTCTGGGGCCAACGTCCTGACTTTC.

At least ten counts were recorded for this clonotype. The J gene is TRBJ1-5, the V gene TRBV5-5; D is ambiguous. Trimming took off 0 bases at V and 5 bases at J, with 12 bases between the two ends. CDR1 SGHKS and CDR2 YYEKEE come from the germline V gene (reference sequence). The CDR3 is made up of 15 amino acids. The CDR3 sequence is CASSLDSSNYQPQHF. The CDR3, as DNA: TGTGCCAGCAGCTTGGACAGCTCCAATTATCAGCCCCAGCATTTT.